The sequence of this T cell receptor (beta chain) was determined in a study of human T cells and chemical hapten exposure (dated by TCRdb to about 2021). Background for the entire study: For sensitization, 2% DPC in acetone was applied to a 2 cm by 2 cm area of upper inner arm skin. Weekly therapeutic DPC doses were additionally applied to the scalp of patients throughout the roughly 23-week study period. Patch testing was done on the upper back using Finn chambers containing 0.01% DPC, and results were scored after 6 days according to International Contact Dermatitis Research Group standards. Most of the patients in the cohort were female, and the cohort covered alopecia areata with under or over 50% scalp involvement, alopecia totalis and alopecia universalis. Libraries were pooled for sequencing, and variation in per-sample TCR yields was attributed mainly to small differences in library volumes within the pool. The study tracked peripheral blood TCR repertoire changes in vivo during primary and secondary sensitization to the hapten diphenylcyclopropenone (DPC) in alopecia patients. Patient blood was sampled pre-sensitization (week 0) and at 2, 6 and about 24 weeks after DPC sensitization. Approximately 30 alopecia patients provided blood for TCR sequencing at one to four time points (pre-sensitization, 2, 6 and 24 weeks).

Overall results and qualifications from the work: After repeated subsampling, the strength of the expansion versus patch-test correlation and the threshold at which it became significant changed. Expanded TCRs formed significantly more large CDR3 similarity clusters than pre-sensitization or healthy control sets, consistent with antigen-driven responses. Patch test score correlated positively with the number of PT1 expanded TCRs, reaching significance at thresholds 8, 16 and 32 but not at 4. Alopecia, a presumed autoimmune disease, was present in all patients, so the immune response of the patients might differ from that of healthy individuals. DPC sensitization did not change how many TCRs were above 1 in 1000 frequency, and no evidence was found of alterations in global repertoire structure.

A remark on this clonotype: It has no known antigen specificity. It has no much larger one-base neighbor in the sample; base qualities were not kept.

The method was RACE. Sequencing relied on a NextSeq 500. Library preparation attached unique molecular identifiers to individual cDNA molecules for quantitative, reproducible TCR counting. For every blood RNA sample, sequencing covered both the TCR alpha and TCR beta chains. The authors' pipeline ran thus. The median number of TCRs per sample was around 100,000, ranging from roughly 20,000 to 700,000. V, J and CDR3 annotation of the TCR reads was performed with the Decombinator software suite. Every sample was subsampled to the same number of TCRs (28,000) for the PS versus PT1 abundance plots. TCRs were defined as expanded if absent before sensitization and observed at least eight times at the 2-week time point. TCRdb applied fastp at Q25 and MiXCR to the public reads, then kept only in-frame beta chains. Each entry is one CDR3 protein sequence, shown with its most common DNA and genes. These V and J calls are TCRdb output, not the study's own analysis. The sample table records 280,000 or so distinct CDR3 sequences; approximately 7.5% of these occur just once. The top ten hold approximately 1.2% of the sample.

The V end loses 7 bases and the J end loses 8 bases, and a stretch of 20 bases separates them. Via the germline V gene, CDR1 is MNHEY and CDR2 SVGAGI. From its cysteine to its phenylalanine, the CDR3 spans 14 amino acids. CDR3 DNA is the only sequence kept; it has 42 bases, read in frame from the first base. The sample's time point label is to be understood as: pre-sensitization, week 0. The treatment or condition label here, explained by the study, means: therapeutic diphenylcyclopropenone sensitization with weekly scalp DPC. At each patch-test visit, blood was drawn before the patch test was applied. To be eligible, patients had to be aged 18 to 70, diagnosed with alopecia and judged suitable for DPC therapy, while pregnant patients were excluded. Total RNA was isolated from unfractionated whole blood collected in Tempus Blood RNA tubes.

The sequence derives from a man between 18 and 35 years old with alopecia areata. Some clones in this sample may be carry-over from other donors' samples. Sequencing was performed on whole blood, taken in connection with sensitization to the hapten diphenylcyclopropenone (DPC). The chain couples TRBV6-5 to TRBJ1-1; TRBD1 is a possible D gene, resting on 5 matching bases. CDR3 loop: CASTNVFGGSEAFF. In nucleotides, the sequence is TGTGCCAGCACCAACGTTTTTGGGGGTTCAGAAGCTTTCTTT.